Presented here are 28 T cell receptor beta chains from one specimen sequenced in a study of blood T cell repertoires in COVID-19. Method: immunoSEQ multiplex PCR; TCRdb's copy keeps in-frame clones and lacks some. The table includes 220,000 or so clones, roughly 79% detected once. The sequencing input was peripheral blood. All receptors come from a woman older than 75 with acute or convalescent COVID-19.

This clone has more than one count but fewer than ten. The germline gene is not matched at one end of the junction; a read error may be the cause. The V gene is TRBV9, the J gene TRBJ1-2; D might be TRBD1 (6 bases). Germline values: CDR1 SGDLS, CDR2 YYNGEE. The CDR3 is made up of 11 amino acids. In DNA form, the CDR3 reads TGTGCTAGCAGGGGAGGGTATGGCTACACCTTC. Its translation: CASRGGYGYTF.

This chain links TRBV7-9 with TRBJ2-3; D is unclear. The germline CDR1 and CDR2 sequences are SEHNR and FQNEAQ (reference sequence). This CDR3 has 17 residues. V lost 1 base and J 0 bases, leaving 14 bases between the germline ends. The CDR3 protein is CASSLDVGEGSTDTQYF. DNA for the CDR3: TGTGCCAGCAGCTTAGATGTAGGAGAAGGTAGCACAGATACGCAGTATTTT.

This clone occurred once. The rearrangement links TRBV3-1 (or the pseudogene TRBV3-2) to TRBJ1-1; 8 bases are a match to TRBD1. Germline V CDR1 and CDR2: LGHDT, YNNKEL (reference sequence). The V and J ends lost 4 bases and 4 bases, in that order; junction bases with no gene match: 5. This CDR3 contains 14 residues. CDR3 amino acids: CASSRAGGSTEAFF. For the CDR3, the DNA is TGTGCCAGCAGCCGGGCAGGGGGCTCCACTGAAGCTTTCTTT.

The chain links TRBV24-1 to TRBJ2-1; maybe TRBD1 (5 bases). Trimming pared 9 bases from V and 3 bases from J, leaving 32 bases between. The CDR3 sequence is 20 residues long. Germline V gives CDR1 KGHDR, CDR2 SFDVKD. CDR3 sequence reads: CATLKRPPKRLGRLYNEQFF. CDR3 nucleotide sequence: TGTGCCACCTTAAAACGGCCACCCAAACGTCTGGGGCGACTCTACAATGAGCAGTTCTTC.

The chain employs TRBV3-1 (or the pseudogene TRBV3-2) and TRBJ2-5; D is perhaps TRBD2 (5 bases). The V and J ends lost 3 bases and 13 bases respectively, with 12 bases between them. The CDR3 loop spans 11 amino acids. Germline V gene sequence: CDR1 LGHDT, CDR2 YNNKEL (reference sequence). CDR3 sequence (DNA): TGTGCCAGCAGCCATAGGGAGAGCAGGTACTTC. Translating gives CASSHRESRYF.

This chain connects TRBV9 to TRBJ1-3; the match to TRBD1 covers 7 bases. The trim removed 3 bases at V and 3 bases at J, leaving 12 bases unmatched. In germline, CDR1 is SGDLS, CDR2 YYNGEE. The CDR3 extends over 17 amino acids. The CDR3 spells CASSDRMTGLIGNTIYF. The CDR3 region has the DNA TGTGCCAGCAGCGACCGAATGACAGGGTTAATTGGAAACACCATATATTTT. Using reference TRBV9 and TRBJ1-3 for the parts outside the CDR3, the full variable domain is DSGVTQTPKHLITATGQRVTLRCSPRSGDLSVYWYQQSLDQGLQFLIQYYNGEERAKGNILERFSAQQFPDLHSELNLSSLELGDSALYFCASSDRMTGLIGNTIYFGEGSWLTVV.

This chain joins TRBV7-8 and TRBJ1-1, with 10 positions matching TRBD1. Germline V gene lookup returns CDR1 SGHVS and CDR2 FQNEAQ. V was pared by 5 bases and J by 4 bases, with 7 bases of the junction left unmatched. This CDR3 contains 15 residues. CDR3 nucleotide sequence: TGTGCCAGCAGCACAGGGACAGGGGCAGTCACTGAAGCTTTCTTT. Translated, it gives CASSTGTGAVTEAFF.

This chain uses TRBV24-1 with TRBJ2-2; a weak D match, TRBD2 (5 bases). The CDR3 runs 18 residues. V lost 9 bases, J lost 0 bases, and 22 bases lay in between. Germline CDR1 reads KGHDR; CDR2 reads SFDVKD. The CDR3 protein is CATPLGESGIANTGELFF. The CDR3, as DNA: TGTGCCACCCCGCTTGGTGAAAGCGGCATCGCGAACACCGGGGAGCTGTTTTTT.

The chain has TRBV12-5 and TRBJ2-5; 10 bases align to TRBD1. Germline V lookup: CDR1 LGHNT, CDR2 FRNRAP. V shed 1 base, J shed 4 bases, and the junction held 6 bases outside the gene matches. CDR3 size: 16 residues. CDR3 protein: CASGLGTGTGVETQYF. CDR3 sequence (DNA): TGTGCTAGTGGTTTGGGAACCGGGACAGGGGTAGAGACCCAGTACTTC. The full variable domain, in which reference TRBV12-5 and TRBJ2-5 provide the parts outside the CDR3, is DARVTQTPRHKVTEMGQEVTMRCQPILGHNTVFWYRQTMMQGLELLAYFRNRAPLDDSGMPKDRFSAEMPDATLATLKIQPSEPRDSAVYFCASGLGTGTGVETQYFGPGTRLLVL.

V and J are TRBV20-1 and TRBJ2-1; TRBD2 matches 10 bases. CDR3 length: 17 residues. V dropped 3 bases and J dropped 1; count of bases not matched to a gene: 9. The germline V gene encodes CDR1 DFQATT and CDR2 SNEGSKA (reference sequence). This chain's CDR3 is CSASRLAGEKSYNEQFF. DNA for the CDR3: TGCAGTGCTAGTAGGCTAGCGGGAGAGAAGTCCTACAATGAGCAGTTCTTC.

The chain links TRBV28 to TRBJ1-2; 8 nucleotides line up with TRBD1. This CDR3 comprises 15 residues. In germline, CDR1 is MDHEN, CDR2 SYDVKM. J lost 6 bases, V lost 3 bases, and 9 bases had no gene match. CDR3 sequence: CASSFGTAGGDGYTF. CDR3 nucleotides: TGTGCCAGCAGTTTTGGGACGGCAGGGGGCGATGGCTACACCTTC.

V is TRBV3-1 (or the pseudogene TRBV3-2) and J is TRBJ1-2; 7 bases match TRBD1. This CDR3 comprises 15 residues. Germline CDR1 reads LGHDT; CDR2 reads YNNKEL (reference sequence). Germline trimming cut 3 bases from V and 2 bases from J; bases unmatched to any gene: 6. The CDR3 nucleotides read TGTGCCAGCAGCCAGACGGCAGGGGGGAACTATGGCTACACCTTC. The encoded protein is CASSQTAGGNYGYTF.

J is TRBJ1-5 and V is TRBV3-1 (or the pseudogene TRBV3-2); D is possibly TRBD1 (5 bases). Trimming took off 3 bases at V and 4 bases at J, with 10 bases between the two ends. The germline CDR1 and CDR2 sequences are LGHDT and YNNKEL (reference sequence). CDR3 size: 14 residues. The CDR3 spells CASSHSQGNQPQHF. The CDR3 DNA reads TGTGCCAGCAGCCATTCCCAGGGTAATCAGCCCCAGCATTTT.

This chain uses TRBV7-9 with TRBJ1-1, with TRBD1 as a possible D gene (5 bases). Germline-derived CDR1 and CDR2 are SEHNR and FQNEAQ (reference sequence). The CDR3 has 15 residues. V shed 3 bases and J shed 4 bases, with 15 bases lying between them. The CDR3 bases are TGTGCCAGCAGCTTGGGAACGGGGAGGGGCACTGAAGCTTTCTTT. Its protein is CASSLGTGRGTEAFF.

The rearrangement links TRBV7-8 to TRBJ2-1, with D possibly TRBD2 on 5 matching bases. This CDR3 spans 12 amino acids. Trimming took off 5 bases at V and 10 bases at J, with 12 bases between the two ends. Germline CDR1 and CDR2: SGHVS and FQNEAQ. The CDR3 spells CASSPYSGEQFF. The CDR3 DNA follows: TGTGCCAGCAGCCCCTACTCGGGGGAGCAGTTCTTC.

The chain joins TRBV7-9 to TRBJ1-6; weak D call: TRBD1 (6 bases). The germline V gene has CDR1 SEHNR and CDR2 FQNEAQ (reference sequence). Trimming pared 5 bases from V and 10 bases from J, leaving 18 bases between. CDR3 length: 15 residues. CDR3 protein: CASSITGKQGSPLHF. CDR3 DNA sequence: TGTGCCAGCAGCATCACCGGGAAACAGGGCTCACCCCTCCACTTT. The entire variable domain, with the rest obtained from reference TRBV7-9 and TRBJ1-6, is as follows: DTGVSQNPRHKITKRGQNVTFRCDPISEHNRLYWYRQTLGQGPEFLTYFQNEAQLEKSRLLSDRFSAERPKGSFSTLEIQRTEQGDSAMYLCASSITGKQGSPLHFGNGTRLTVT.

This chain connects TRBV18 to TRBJ1-1; D remains ambiguous. Germline V CDR1 and CDR2: KGHSH, LQKENI. V lost 5 bases to trimming and J lost 1 base, with 14 bases between them. The length of the CDR3 is 15 residues. CDR3 in amino acids: CASSVHPPGNTEAFF. The DNA for the CDR3 is TGTGCCAGCTCAGTCCACCCCCCGGGGAACACTGAAGCTTTCTTT.

The chain couples TRBV6-5 to TRBJ2-3; the match to TRBD2 covers 8 bases. This CDR3 comprises 15 residues. J gave up 3 bases and V 6 bases, and 8 bases lay outside the gene matches. Germline V gene sequence: CDR1 MNHEY, CDR2 SVGAGI. This chain's CDR3 is CASSPLGGVTDTQYF. In nucleotides, the CDR3 is TGTGCCAGCAGCCCCCTCGGGGGGGTTACAGATACGCAGTATTTT.

The chain uses TRBV29-1 and TRBJ2-1, with 8 bases fitting TRBD2. Germline values: CDR1 SQVTM, CDR2 ANQGSEA. The CDR3 totals 16 residues. The junction had 10 bases not matched to a gene; V was cut back by 6 bases and J by 0 bases. In DNA form, the CDR3 reads TGCAGCGTAGATCGGACTAGCTTGAGCTCCTACAATGAGCAGTTCTTC. It specifies CSVDRTSLSSYNEQFF.

The chain couples TRBV11-2 to TRBJ2-7, with 7 bases matching TRBD2. The V and J ends lost 0 bases and 2 bases, in that order; junction bases with no gene match: 4. CDR1 SGHAT and CDR2 FQNNGV come from the germline V gene. The CDR3 has 15 residues. The CDR3 loop reads CASSLDRRETYEQYF. The CDR3 nucleotides read TGTGCCAGCAGCTTAGATCGGCGGGAGACCTACGAGCAGTACTTC.

This clone was seen more than once but under ten times. This sequence joins TRBV7-2 and TRBJ1-4, with D possibly TRBD1 on 5 matching bases. This CDR3 spans 14 amino acids. Germline V gene data show CDR1 as SGHTA and CDR2 as FQGNSA. The V end lost 2 bases, the J end lost 8 bases, and 12 bases lay between the germline ends. The CDR3 DNA follows: TGTGCCAGCAGCTTAATGGGGGGGGAGGAAAAACTGTTTTTT. Translating gives CASSLMGGEEKLFF.

The chain has TRBV3-1 (or the pseudogene TRBV3-2) and TRBJ1-1, with TRBD1 as a possible D gene (6 bases). The germline V gene encodes CDR1 LGHDT and CDR2 YNNKEL (reference sequence). V lost 1 base to trimming and J lost 4 bases, with 10 bases between them. CDR3 size: 14 residues. CDR3 DNA sequence: TGTGCCAGCAGCCAAGGCCACAGGGCCACTGAAGCTTTCTTT. Translating it yields CASSQGHRATEAFF.

The gene calls are TRBV25-1 and TRBJ1-4, with TRBD1 as a possible D gene (6 bases). This CDR3 has 14 amino acids. Germline CDR1 reads MGHDK; CDR2 reads SYGVNS. Trimming took off 5 bases at V and 6 bases at J, with 13 bases between the two ends. CDR3 amino acids: CASSIAGADEKLFF. The CDR3 DNA reads as TGTGCCAGCAGTATTGCGGGGGCCGATGAAAAACTGTTTTTT.

V is TRBV2 and J is TRBJ2-7, with D tentatively TRBD1 (5 bases). V was shortened by 7 bases and J by 0 bases, with 22 bases between the two germline ends. This CDR3 is 17 amino acids long. Germline CDR1 SNHLY, CDR2 FYNNEI. The CDR3 coding sequence is TGTGCCAGCAAAAGGCAAATCGGCAGGGCTAGCTCCTACGAGCAGTACTTC. It yields the protein CASKRQIGRASSYEQYF.

The chain is built from TRBV6-2 or TRBV6-3 and TRBJ1-3; 7 bases are a match to TRBD1. There are 16 residues in the CDR3. Trimming cost V 4 bases and J 0 bases; bases outside gene matches: 6. Per germline, CDR1 MNHEY and CDR2 SVGEGT. DNA of the CDR3: TGTGCCAGCAGTTCGGACAGGCCAGCCTCTGGAAACACCATATATTTT. This gives the protein CASSSDRPASGNTIYF.

The rearrangement links TRBV7-2 to TRBJ1-2; 8 bases align to TRBD1. Germline CDR1 is SGHTA and CDR2 is FQGNSA. The V gene end was trimmed by 5 bases and the J gene end by 4 bases; junction bases not matched to a gene: 15. This CDR3 comprises 17 residues. The CDR3 nucleotides are TGTGCCAGCAGCACAGAGGTATTGACAGGGGTTCGCTATGGCTACACCTTC. Translating it yields CASSTEVLTGVRYGYTF. The complete variable domain, with remaining parts taken from reference TRBV7-2 and TRBJ1-2, reads GAGVSQSPSNKVTEKGKDVELRCDPISGHTALYWYRQSLGQGLEFLIYFQGNSAPDKSGLPSDRFSAERTGGSVSTLTIQRTQQEDSAVYLCASSTEVLTGVRYGYTFGSGTRLTVV.

The V and J genes are TRBV5-1 and TRBJ1-4; 7 nucleotides agree with TRBD1. The CDR3 is made up of 14 amino acids. V trimming: 4 bases; J trimming: 5 bases; junction bases outside the gene matches: 5. Looked up from germline, CDR1 is SGHRS and CDR2 is YFSETQ. CDR3 sequence: CASSPDRVNEKLFF. The CDR3 nucleotides are TGCGCCAGCAGCCCTGACAGGGTAAATGAAAAACTGTTTTTT.

The rearrangement joins TRBV28 to TRBJ1-1; TRBD1 aligns across 7 bases. This CDR3 is built from 14 residues. V trimming: 5 bases; J trimming: 4 bases; junction bases outside the gene matches: 7. Germline CDR1 is MDHEN and CDR2 is SYDVKM. The CDR3 DNA reads TGTGCCAGCAGTCTCGGACAGGCGGCCACTGAAGCTTTCTTT. It yields the protein CASSLGQAATEAFF.